This T cell receptor (beta chain) was sequenced in a study of shared clonotypes between healthy human individuals (TCRdb year 2020). Broadly, across the study: The cohort included three men and two women between 18 and 49 years of age. Blood TCR repertoires of a handful of healthy adults were deeply sequenced to estimate repertoire size and the extent of clonotype sharing between individuals. Each donor's leukapheresis produced roughly between about 0.8 and 10 billion PBMCs. Libraries were prepared and TCR repertoires were sequenced by different laboratories using diverse techniques, in order to increase sequencing depth and limit assay-specific biases. For each donor, CD4 naive and CD4 memory were each run on three plates, CD8 naive on two plates, and CD8 memory on one plate. The research as a whole found: Larger estimated clonotype richness was generally found for naive subsets than for memory subsets. When a few donors were compared, the shared fraction of clonotypes was around 5% for naive CD4, 3% to 4% for naive CD8, about 2.4% for memory CD4, and 0.3% to 0.5% for memory CD8. Higher generation probabilities were observed for clonotypes shared by all four sorted-subset donors than for non-shared clonotypes. Because the study included only a small number of donors, the genetic and exposure-history diversity represented was limited. Sampling was restricted to blood, and TCR repertoires in tissues likely differ from the TCR repertoires found in blood. Even with the large sequencing depth, rarefaction of the sorted-subset datasets indicated that sequencing was incomplete. Pairwise subsampling led to the expectation that sequencing depth would affect the degree of clonotype sharing among donors.

Using the deep immunoSEQ assay, multiplex PCR amplified TCR CDR3 regions from genomic DNA. Genomic DNA extracted from each cell subset was distributed evenly over all wells of several immunoSEQ 96-well plates, and each plate served as one replicate. For sorted subsets, around 200 ng genomic DNA, equal to tens of thousands of T cell genomes, was loaded into each replicate PCR. The purified libraries were quantified using a Qubit 3.0 fluorometer, sized with a Bioanalyzer 2100, and then quantified again using the KAPA Library Quantification kit. Each immunoSEQ 96-well plate was sequenced on its own single-read 150-cycle Illumina NextSeq 550 flow cell. In the paper's pipeline: The immunoSEQ output contained only junctional sequences without quality scores, so filtering could not match that applied to full-length reads. To assign V/J genes and CDR3, sequences were annotated against IMGT germline references using PyIR, a Python wrapper for IgBLAST v1.9. Reads with weak V/J assignments (E-value above 1e-6), missing CDR3, stop codons, out-of-frame junctions, or ambiguous translated residues were removed. A V3J clonotype was defined by an identical inferred V gene, J gene, and CDR3 amino acid sequence. Percentage overlap between repertoires was computed as shared unique clonotypes divided by the size of the smaller repertoire. Three approaches were used to assess repertoire richness: RTK rarefaction, the Chao1 estimator, and Recon v2.1 estimates of unobserved clonotypes. OLGA was used to compute generation probabilities for all TCRbeta clonotypes that the gDNA method yielded from a few donors. TCRdb holds this immuneACCESS table with in-frame rearrangements only. Some clones are missing; in checked studies, unresolved V genes explain under half, and the rest has no known cause. Clonal size and the V and J genes are those of that table, whereas D and trimming came from the DNA. The sample profile shows about 1.5 million clones; roughly 96% of them were found once. Of the sample, about 1% falls within the top ten clones.

Including cysteine and phenylalanine, the CDR3 has 15 amino acids. Just the 45-base CDR3 DNA is kept, in frame starting at base 1. Relative to germline, V is 3 bases shorter and J is 7 bases shorter, with 16 bases between their ends. Per the germline V gene, MDHEN is the CDR1 and SYDVKM is the CDR2. With respect to this clone: This receptor's antigen is unknown. Base qualities are missing; no much larger clone stands one base away.

Donors were healthy HIV-negative adults with no recently reported acute infections or vaccinations. Every donor was a Caucasian adult living in Nashville, Tennessee, USA. CD4+ T cells were enriched by magnetic negative selection, after which naive cells were positively selected on CD45RA and the negative fraction was taken as the memory subset. Blood was obtained by leukapheresis, after which PBMCs were separated by Ficoll-Histopaque density gradient centrifugation and cryopreserved in liquid nitrogen vapor phase. Analytical flow cytometry was used to check the purity and quantity of every magnetically sorted T cell population. From each sorted fraction, genomic DNA was isolated and quantified by UV absorbance on a Nanodrop 2000c.

In this chain, TRBV28 is recombined with TRBJ2-1, with the D gene too uncertain to name. Sequencing input: naive CD4+ T cells sorted from blood. In the paper's terms, the cell subset or site label means: CD45RA+ positively selected. This clonotype was obtained from a man aged 25 to 40 in good health. At the DNA level, the sequence is TGTGCCAGCAGTTTTATAGGTTTAGCCCAGAATGAGCAGTTCTTC. This translates into CASSFIGLAQNEQFF.